This T cell receptor beta chain was profiled in a study of blood T cell repertoires in COVID-19. Study in general: Acute and convalescent COVID-19 specimens originated in the United States, Italy and Spain. T cells, B-cell-depleted T cells, or PBMCs supplied cDNA or gDNA.

Original data processing: Counts of nucleated cells, estimated from reference gene primer amplification, were obtained. Clones were read by immunoSEQ multiplex PCR, and TCRdb kept only the in-frame ones, dropping some. V and J calls and clone size are copied from that table; D and trimming were computed from the DNA. The sample contains roughly 56,000 clones, just under 85% of which appear only once. In its sample, this clone was seen once. Per the germline V gene, CDR1 is MNHEY and CDR2 is SVGAGI. This CDR3 is 13 amino acids long. The ends were cut back, 2 bases at V and 10 bases at J, with 14 bases in the middle.

Specimen: peripheral blood. J is TRBJ1-1 and V is TRBV6-5; D is perhaps TRBD1 (5 bases). The sequence came from an older man with acute or convalescent COVID-19. The CDR3 sequence: CASSYERGSPAFF. DNA of the CDR3: TGTGCCAGCAGTTACGAAAGGGGATCGCCAGCTTTCTTT.